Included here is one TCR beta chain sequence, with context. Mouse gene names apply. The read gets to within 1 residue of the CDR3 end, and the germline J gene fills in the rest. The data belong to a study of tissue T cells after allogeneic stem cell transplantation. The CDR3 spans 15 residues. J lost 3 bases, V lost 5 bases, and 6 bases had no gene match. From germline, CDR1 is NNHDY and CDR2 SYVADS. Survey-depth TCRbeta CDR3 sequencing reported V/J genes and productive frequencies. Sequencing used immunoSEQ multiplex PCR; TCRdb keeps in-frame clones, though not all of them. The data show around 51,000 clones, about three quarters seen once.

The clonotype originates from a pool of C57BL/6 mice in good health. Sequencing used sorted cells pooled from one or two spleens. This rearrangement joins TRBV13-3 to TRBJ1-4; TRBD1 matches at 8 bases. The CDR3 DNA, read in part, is TGTGCCAGCAGCCCCAGGGGGCGCGCCAACGAAAGATTATTT. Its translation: CASSPRGRANERLF. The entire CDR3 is CASSPRGRANERLFF.